The source of this TCR beta chain is a study of T cell repertoires in aging, cancer and after chemotherapy (dated by TCRdb to the late 2010s). Background for the entire study: Six donor age groups were covered, ranging from 30 or younger up to 70 or older, and each group contained at least three individuals. Alongside some 100 healthy donors serving as a reference group, the cohort included some 210 cancer patients, of whom some 94 had hematological cancers and about 130 had solid cancers. TCR repertoires from healthy donor controls were recorded over periods of several months to years and showed clear clonal overlap between repeated samplings. To look at immunoaging and at how T cells reconstitute after chemotherapy, the study profiled TCR beta repertoires in peripheral blood from both healthy donors and cancer patients. Some 9 million TCR reads were contained in the full dataset.

The germline V gene sets CDR1 to SQVTM and CDR2 to ANQGSEA. Its CDR3 holds 12 amino acids, cysteine through phenylalanine. Only the CDR3 DNA is retained, 36 bases long and in frame from the first base. Multiplex touch-down PCR with a mixed TRB-A/B primer pool was used to amplify rearranged TRB sequences covering the V, D and J segments. Two consecutive PCR reactions with Phusion HS II polymerase added Illumina adapters and sample indices to the amplicons. Amplicons were gel-purified with the NucleoSpin Gel and PCR Clean-up kit, then checked with Qubit and an Agilent 2100 Bioanalyzer. Sequencing of the libraries was done on an Illumina MiSeq with paired-end, single-indexed 600-cycle runs. As for the original processing: Processing of the TRB sequences was carried out with MiXCR versions 2.12 and 3.0.5. Each unique CDR3 nucleotide sequence was treated as one clone, and only productive sequences with two or more reads were kept. The repertoire metrics were Shannon diversity, evenness, clonality (calculated as one minus evenness), and diversity profiles parameterized by alpha from 0 to 5. Generation probabilities of clones in paired pre- and post-chemotherapy samples were computed with the IGoR algorithm. The raw public reads went through TCRdb reprocessing: fastp at Q25, MiXCR clone calling, in-frame beta chains kept. Rows with one shared CDR3 protein collapse into an entry with the most common genes and DNA. These V and J calls rely on TCRdb rather than the paper's analysis. The table for this sample lists about 6,200 distinct CDR3 sequences; approximately 25% of them were counted only once. The top ten clones comprise around 3.9% of the sample.

In the case of this clonotype: Its antigen is still unknown. Given a much more abundant clone one base away, this may be a read error.

Genomic DNA extracted from peripheral blood, rather than sorted cells or RNA, was used as the source for amplification of TCR beta rearrangements. Broader findings and caveats from the paper: Compared with age-matched healthy donors, untreated patients with hematological or solid cancers had significantly lower TCR diversity and higher clonality in blood. In both cancer cohorts, median generation probability rose over the chemotherapy interval, which suggests that the repertoire was reconstituted through rebound thymic output. In healthy donors, the drop in TCR diversity with age came mainly from a loss of richness, whereas in cancer patients a loss of evenness also played a part. It was noted by the authors that conclusions about immunological memory after chemotherapy cannot be drawn from the repertoire data.

This sequence was found in a human donor in good health. In this chain, TRBV29-1 is recombined with TRBJ2-5; the D call is tentative, TRBD1 or TRBD2, as each matches 5 bases. The sample was blood. The nucleotides read TGCGGCGTTGAACTCGGGGCAGAGACCCAGTACTTC. It encodes CGVELGAETQYF. When the CDR3 is completed using the reference TRBV29-1 and TRBJ2-5 genes on either side, the full variable domain is SAVISQKPSRDICQRGTSLTIQCQVDSQVTMMFWYRQQPGQSLTLIATANQGSEATYESGFVIDKFPISRPNLTFSTLTVSNMSPEDSSIYLCGVELGAETQYFGPGTRLLVL.